The 10 T cell receptor beta chains below all came from one sample that was sequenced in a study of T-cell reconstitution after alpha-beta-depleted transplantation in children. Unique molecular identifiers were incorporated during preparation of the TCRbeta library. Using its own MiXCR run on the PCR reads, TCRdb lists one record per CDR3 protein. The data hold about 980,000 distinct CDR3 sequences, with about 29% observed a single time. The sample was PBMCs, mostly from graft donor cells, taken 360 days after TCRalphabeta/CD19-depleted stem cell transplant. The receptors were gathered from a boy under three years old who had a stem cell transplant for SCID, so the T cells may come from the graft donor.

This clonotype was found a few times. The V and J genes are TRBV7-2 and TRBJ1-3; D unresolved. Germline lookup yields CDR1 SGHTA and CDR2 FQGNSA. Trimming cost V 3 bases and J 3 bases, with 9 bases left between them. This CDR3 has 14 amino acids. The CDR3 region is CASSFALFGNTIYF. CDR3 nucleotide sequence: TGTGCCAGCAGCTTCGCTCTCTTTGGAAACACCATATATTTT.

The genes are TRBV5-1 and TRBJ1-2, with a tentative D call TRBD1 (5 bases). Trimming stripped 4 bases from V and 6 bases from J, with 16 bases between. The CDR3 sequence is 14 residues long. Germline CDR1 and CDR2: SGHRS and YFSETQ. Here the CDR3 DNA reads TGCGCCAGCAGCCGGGGGTACGGGGCCCATGGCTACACCTTC. As protein: CASSRGYGAHGYTF.

The CDR3 coding sequence is TGCAGCGTCCGGTCGGGGGGCACTGAAGCTTTCTTT. Residues: CSVRSGGTEAFF. The chain employs TRBV29-1 and TRBJ1-1, with D possibly being TRBD1 (5 bases). V dropped 6 bases and J dropped 4 bases, with 12 bases sitting between them. The CDR3 length is 12 residues. Germline V gene lookup returns CDR1 SQVTM and CDR2 ANQGSEA.

This clonotype has more than one count but fewer than ten. V usage is TRBV6-5 and J usage is TRBJ1-4, with unresolved D. Between the trimmed V and J ends, which lost 6 bases and 4 bases, there was a span of 12 bases. The CDR3 contains 14 residues. Looked up from germline, CDR1 is MNHEY and CDR2 is SVGAGI. Written as DNA, the CDR3 is TGTGCCAGCAGCCGCCGGCCCTATAATGAAAAACTGTTTTTT. Translating it yields CASSRRPYNEKLFF.

This clonotype was counted between two and nine times. V and J are TRBV4-1 and TRBJ2-3; 7 nucleotides align to TRBD1. The germline CDR1 and CDR2 sequences are MGHRA and YSYEKL. The CDR3 has 14 amino acids. V lost 4 bases to trimming and J lost 4 bases; unmatched junction nucleotides: 5. Written as DNA, the CDR3 is TGCGCCAGCAGCCCCCGGACAGGAGCAGATACGCAGTATTTT. Residues: CASSPRTGADTQYF.

This chain links TRBV11-2 with TRBJ2-1; weak D call: TRBD2 (6 bases). V was pared by 1 base and J by 5 bases, with 9 bases between. Germline V CDR1 and CDR2: SGHAT, FQNNGV. The CDR3 length is 14 residues. The CDR3 nucleotides read TGTGCCAGCAGCTTAGTTGGGGAGGACAATGAGCAGTTCTTC. This gives the protein CASSLVGEDNEQFF.

Only one count was recorded for this clonotype. The rearrangement joins TRBV5-1 to TRBJ2-7; 8 bases match TRBD1. With 3 bases clipped from V and 7 bases from J, the junction kept 3 bases outside the gene matches. Germline V gives CDR1 SGHRS, CDR2 YFSETQ. This CDR3 region has 12 residues. CDR3 nucleotides: TGCGCCAGCAGCTGGACAGGGCTAGAGCAGTACTTC. Protein: CASSWTGLEQYF.

This clonotype was seen many times. This sequence joins TRBV20-1 and TRBJ2-3; the D gene is possibly TRBD1 (5 bases). V lost 3 bases and J lost 2, with 9 bases in between. The CDR3 sequence is 13 residues long. Germline values: CDR1 DFQATT, CDR2 SNEGSKA (reference sequence). For the CDR3, the DNA is TGCAGTGCTAGGAAGGGGTTCACAGATACGCAGTATTTT. Translating gives CSARKGFTDTQYF.

This clonotype showed up just a few times. The V gene is TRBV7-2, the J gene TRBJ2-3; D remains unclear. The V and J ends lost 1 base and 7 bases respectively, with 9 bases between them. CDR3 length: 13 residues. CDR1 and CDR2 (germline): SGHTA, FQGNSA. The CDR3 nucleotides read TGTGCCAGCAGCTTAGACGGCGGCTATACGCAGTATTTT. Translating gives CASSLDGGYTQYF.

This clonotype was seen a few times. The genes are TRBV5-1 and TRBJ1-5, with a possible D match to TRBD1 (5 bases). V dropped 0 bases and J dropped 9 bases, with 10 bases sitting between them. The V gene's germline CDR1 is SGHRS and CDR2 YFSETQ. The CDR3 is made up of 13 amino acids. The CDR3 here is CASSLEAGRPQHF. The CDR3 DNA follows: TGCGCCAGCAGCTTGGAGGCAGGGAGGCCCCAGCATTTT. The variable domain in full, with the rest retrieved from reference TRBV5-1 and TRBJ1-5, is KAGVTQTPRYLIKTRGQQVTLSCSPISGHRSVSWYQQTPGQGLQFLFEYFSETQRNKGNFPGRFSGRQFSNSRSEMNVSTLELGDSALYLCASSLEAGRPQHFGDGTRLSIL.